The rows below give T cell receptor beta chains drawn from one sample of a study of shared clonotypes between healthy human individuals. Here immunoSEQ multiplex PCR was the method, and the copy in TCRdb shows in-frame clones only, minus some. Here the sample spans some 2,400,000 clones, approximately 94% being singletons. Sequencing input: naive CD4+ T cells sorted from blood. The receptors were sampled from a man aged 18 to 30 in good health. CDR3s include the opening cysteine and the closing phenylalanine or tryptophan. The D gene is left open where the match is weak. Only some rows state a clone size, as once, few, many or a class for expanded clones.

-,TRBV2,TRBJ1-2,-,CATPGPSNYGYTF,TGTGCCACGCCGGGACCGAGTAACTATGGCTACACCTTC
-,TRBV5-6,TRBJ2-7,TRBD2,CASSGTSGGPPYEQYF,TGTGCCAGTTCCGGGACTAGCGGGGGCCCCCCCTACGAGCAGTACTTC
-,TRBV7-9,TRBJ2-1,TRBD2,CASRPLGEGRDEQFF,TGTGCCAGCAGACCTCTGGGGGAGGGCCGTGATGAGCAGTTCTTC
-,TRBV28,TRBJ1-5,-,CASSLRISRYSNQPQHF,TGTGCCAGCAGTCTCAGGATTTCTCGGTATAGCAATCAGCCCCAGCATTTT
-,TRBV11-2,TRBJ1-4,-,CASSSSRGAGRPTNEKLFF,TGTGCCAGCAGCTCCTCGAGGGGGGCGGGAAGGCCAACTAATGAAAAACTGTTTTTT
few,TRBV7-2,TRBJ2-2,-,CASSFVGGELFF,TGTGCCAGCAGCTTCGTCGGCGGGGAGCTGTTTTTT
-,TRBV7-8,TRBJ2-1,-,CASSFYRSRDYNEQFF,TGTGCCAGCAGCTTCTACCGTAGCAGGGACTACAATGAGCAGTTCTTC
-,TRBV30,TRBJ2-1,TRBD2,CAWRGGLAAYNEQFF,TGTGCCTGGAGAGGGGGACTAGCGGCCTACAATGAGCAGTTCTTC
few,TRBV11-3,TRBJ1-3,-,CASSLGGFSGNTIYF,TGTGCCAGCAGCTTGGGCGGCTTCTCTGGAAACACCATATATTTT
once,TRBV2,TRBJ2-3,TRBD2,CASSGLAGTTDTQYF,TGTGCCAGCAGTGGGCTAGCGGGCACTACAGATACGCAGTATTTT
-,TRBV2,TRBJ2-2,TRBD2,CASTSGGAGTGELFF,TGTGCCAGCACGTCGGGAGGGGCGGGCACCGGGGAGCTGTTTTTT
-,TRBV30,TRBJ2-7,TRBD1,CAWSAGQGSEQYF,TGTGCCTGGAGTGCGGGACAGGGGTCCGAGCAGTACTTC
-,TRBV5-1,TRBJ2-7,TRBD1,CASSLDRGTYEQYF,TGCGCCAGCAGCCTGGACAGGGGAACCTACGAGCAGTACTTC
-,TRBV7-9,TRBJ2-2,-,CASSLTGNTGELFF,TGTGCCAGCAGCTTGACTGGGAACACCGGGGAGCTGTTTTTT
-,TRBV6-5,TRBJ2-1,-,CASSPSGPIPNEQFF,TGTGCCAGCAGTCCGTCCGGGCCGATTCCCAATGAGCAGTTCTTC
-,TRBV19,TRBJ1-1,-,CASSPLRTDNTEAFF,TGTGCCAGTAGTCCCCTACGGACAGATAACACTGAAGCTTTCTTT
once,TRBV7-9,TRBJ2-3,TRBD1,CASRLAQGADTQYF,TGTGCCAGCAGACTTGCGCAGGGGGCAGATACGCAGTATTTT
-,TRBV5-1,TRBJ2-1,TRBD1,CASSGTGTGNNEQFF,TGCGCCAGCAGCGGTACCGGGACAGGCAACAATGAGCAGTTCTTC
-,TRBV19,TRBJ2-5,-,CASSNRVETQYF,TGTGCCAGTAGCAACAGGGTGGAGACCCAGTACTTC
-,TRBV18,TRBJ2-7,-,CASSLSQYEQYF,TGTGCCAGCTCACTTTCGCAATACGAGCAGTACTTC
-,TRBV12-5,TRBJ2-7,TRBD2,CASGYIGSRLAPYEQYF,TGTGCTAGTGGCTATATTGGATCCAGACTAGCACCCTACGAGCAGTACTTC
-,TRBV28,TRBJ1-3,-,CASSSPSGSGNTIYF,TGTGCCAGCAGTTCCCCCTCGGGGTCTGGAAACACCATATATTTT
once,TRBV11-3,TRBJ1-1,-,CASSLAQNTEAFF,TGTGCCAGCAGCTTAGCACAGAACACTGAAGCTTTCTTT
-,TRBV4-1,TRBJ2-1,-,CASSQGKDSSYNEQFF,TGCGCCAGCAGCCAAGGCAAGGATAGCTCCTACAATGAGCAGTTCTTC
-,TRBV5-1,TRBJ2-1,TRBD2,CASSRPAGLAYNEQFF,TGCGCCAGCAGTCGCCCAGCGGGACTAGCGTACAATGAGCAGTTCTTC
-,TRBV29-1,TRBJ2-1,TRBD2,CSVLLREEFF,TGCAGCGTTCTTCTGCGGGAGGAGTTCTTC
-,TRBV5-5,TRBJ2-3,TRBD1,CASSTDTGADTQYF,TGTGCCAGCAGCACAGATACAGGGGCAGATACGCAGTATTTT
-,TRBV5-1,TRBJ1-2,-,CASSLNLETNYGYTF,TGCGCCAGCAGCTTGAATCTCGAAACTAACTATGGCTACACCTTC
-,TRBV27,TRBJ1-2,-,CASSFSWAGEGYTF,TGTGCCAGCAGTTTTAGCTGGGCAGGGGAAGGCTACACCTTC
-,TRBV5-4,TRBJ2-5,-,CASSPSLAAGETQYF,TGTGCCAGCAGCCCGTCCCTAGCCGCGGGGGAGACCCAGTACTTC
-,TRBV6-1,TRBJ2-3,-,CASSVLRGGASTDTQYF,TGTGCCAGCAGTGTATTAAGGGGGGGAGCTAGCACAGATACGCAGTATTTT